The 9 T cell receptor beta chains reported below all come from one sample, sequenced in a study of shared clonotypes between healthy human individuals. Method: immunoSEQ multiplex PCR; TCRdb's copy keeps in-frame clones and lacks some. This table has roughly 2.2 million clones, 80% to 95% appearing once. Sequencing was carried out using naive CD4+ T cells from PBMCs. Subset noted: CD45RA+ positively selected. The receptors here all came from a man younger than 30 in good health. Some clones in this sample may be carry-over from other donors' samples.

The rearrangement uses TRBV29-1 and TRBJ2-3; TRBD1 agrees at 7 bases. This CDR3 spans 14 amino acids. The V and J ends lost 3 bases and 2 bases, in that order; junction bases with no gene match: 5. In germline, CDR1 is SQVTM, CDR2 ANQGSEA. This CDR3 is CSVEGQWATDTQYF. The DNA for the CDR3 is TGCAGCGTTGAGGGACAGTGGGCCACAGATACGCAGTATTTT.

This clone appeared a single time. The chain carries TRBV5-6 and TRBJ1-5, with TRBD1 matching 9 bases. The CDR3 totals 15 residues. Trimming removed 4 bases from V and 1 base from J; junction bases left unmatched: 3. The germline V gene encodes CDR1 SGHDT and CDR2 YYEEEE. The CDR3 sequence: CASSGGTGSNQPQHF. CDR3 coding DNA: TGTGCCAGCAGCGGGGGGACAGGGAGCAATCAGCCCCAGCATTTT.

This clone showed up just once. The J gene is TRBJ2-7, the V gene TRBV6-5, with a weak D call TRBD2 (6 bases). Germline CDR1 is MNHEY and CDR2 is SVGAGI. This CDR3 is built from 14 residues. With 6 bases removed from V and 2 bases from J, the gap between germline ends came to 14 bases. CDR3 bases: TGTGCCAGCAGACGACCGCGGGAACCCTACGAGCAGTACTTC. Protein: CASRRPREPYEQYF.

The CDR3 spells CASSQRYSQGAYNEQFF. The CDR3 coding sequence is TGTGCCAGCAGCCAACGCTACTCCCAGGGGGCCTACAATGAGCAGTTCTTC. The V and J genes are TRBV4-2 and TRBJ2-1; TRBD1 aligns across 7 bases. The germline V gene encodes CDR1 LGHNA and CDR2 YNFKEQ. The CDR3 consists of 17 residues. Germline trimming cut 2 bases from V and 2 bases from J; bases unmatched to any gene: 9.

This rearrangement joins TRBV28 to TRBJ2-1; D unresolved. Looked up from germline, CDR1 is MDHEN and CDR2 is SYDVKM. Between the trimmed V and J ends, which lost 5 bases and 4 bases, there was a span of 15 bases. This CDR3 contains 15 residues. The CDR3 DNA is TGTGCCAGCAGTCCCCTATTCGGGCAGTACAATGAGCAGTTCTTC. Translated: CASSPLFGQYNEQFF. Full variable domain (remainder filled in from reference TRBV28 and TRBJ2-1): DVKVTQSSRYLVKRTGEKVFLECVQDMDHENMFWYRQDPGLGLRLIYFSYDVKMKEKGDIPEGYSVSREKKERFSLILESASTNQTSMYLCASSPLFGQYNEQFFGPGTRLTVL.

CDR3 sequence: CASSLYWRETSSSYNEQFF. DNA of the CDR3: TGTGCCAGCAGTTTATATTGGCGGGAGACCTCGAGCTCCTACAATGAGCAGTTCTTC. This rearrangement joins TRBV27 to TRBJ2-1, with 7 bases fitting TRBD2. This CDR3 has 19 residues. Germline V lookup: CDR1 MNHEY, CDR2 SMNVEV (reference sequence). The V and J ends lost 1 base and 0 bases, in that order; junction bases with no gene match: 12.

The V and J genes are TRBV5-4 and TRBJ2-7; 9 nucleotides agree with TRBD1. The trim removed 2 bases at V and 3 bases at J, leaving 6 bases unmatched. This CDR3 spans 15 amino acids. Germline V lookup: CDR1 SGHNT, CDR2 YYREEE (reference sequence). DNA for the CDR3: TGTGCCAGCAGCTTACCCGGGACAGGGTTCTACGAGCAGTACTTC. It translates to CASSLPGTGFYEQYF.

The V call is TRBV5-1, the J call TRBJ2-1; 10 bases align to TRBD2. This CDR3 region has 15 residues. Germline V lookup: CDR1 SGHRS, CDR2 YFSETQ. V trimming: 0 bases; J trimming: 10 bases; junction bases outside the gene matches: 7. CDR3: CASSLALAGAGEQFF. Written as DNA, the CDR3 is TGCGCCAGCAGCTTGGCCCTAGCGGGAGCGGGGGAGCAGTTCTTC. Full variable domain (remainder filled in from reference TRBV5-1 and TRBJ2-1): KAGVTQTPRYLIKTRGQQVTLSCSPISGHRSVSWYQQTPGQGLQFLFEYFSETQRNKGNFPGRFSGRQFSNSRSEMNVSTLELGDSALYLCASSLALAGAGEQFFGPGTRLTVL.

This chain connects TRBV11-2 to TRBJ2-7; D unclear. Germline-derived CDR1 and CDR2 are SGHAT and FQNNGV. There are 13 residues in the CDR3. V shed 5 bases and J shed 7 bases, with 15 bases lying between them. The CDR3 coding sequence is TGTGCCAGCAGCCACCCCCACCGGATTGAGCAGTACTTC. Amino acid sequence: CASSHPHRIEQYF.